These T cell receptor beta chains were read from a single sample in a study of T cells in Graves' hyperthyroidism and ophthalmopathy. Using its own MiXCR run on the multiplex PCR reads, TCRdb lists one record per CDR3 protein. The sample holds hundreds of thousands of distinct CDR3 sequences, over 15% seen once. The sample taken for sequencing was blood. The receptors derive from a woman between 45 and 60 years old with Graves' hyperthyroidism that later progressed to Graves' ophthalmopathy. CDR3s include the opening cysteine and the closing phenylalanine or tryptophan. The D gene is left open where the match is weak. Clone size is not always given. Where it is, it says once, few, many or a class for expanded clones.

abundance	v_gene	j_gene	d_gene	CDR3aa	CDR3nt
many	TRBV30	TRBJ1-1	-	CAWSPDRATEAFF	TGTGCCTGGAGTCCGGATCGGGCCACTGAAGCTTTCTTT
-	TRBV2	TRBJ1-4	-	CASTLGSFLTNEKLFF	TGTGCCAGCACCTTAGGTAGTTTTTTAACTAATGAAAAACTGTTTTTT
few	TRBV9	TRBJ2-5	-	CASSVGFRGQETQYF	TGTGCCAGCAGCGTAGGGTTTCGGGGGCAAGAGACCCAGTACTTC
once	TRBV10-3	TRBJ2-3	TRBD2	CAISEFGGGAGTQYF	TGTGCCATCAGTGAGTTCGGCGGGGGGGCCGGTACGCAGTATTTT
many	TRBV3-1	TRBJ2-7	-	CASSQDPRTASSYEQYF	TGTGCCAGCAGCCAAGATCCCCGGACCGCGAGCTCCTACGAGCAGTACTTC
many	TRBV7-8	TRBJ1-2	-	CASSSTGDGYTF	TGTGCCAGCAGCTCGACAGGAGATGGCTACACCTTC
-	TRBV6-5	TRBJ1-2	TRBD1	CASSYLPWTGEVYYGYTF	TGTGCCAGCAGTTACCTTCCCTGGACAGGGGAGGTCTACTATGGCTACACCTTC
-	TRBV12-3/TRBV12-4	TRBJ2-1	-	CASSSDRAVQFF	TGTGCCAGCAGTTCCGATCGAGCCGTTCAGTTCTTC
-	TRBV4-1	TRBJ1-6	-	CASSQADPNNPSYNSPLHF	TGCGCCAGCAGCCAAGCGGACCCCAACAATCCATCCTATAATTCACCCCTCCACTTT
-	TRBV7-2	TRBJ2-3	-	CASRRSQADTQYF	TGTGCCAGCAGGAGAAGCCAAGCAGATACGCAGTATTTT
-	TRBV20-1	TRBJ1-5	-	CSARDYLGNQPQHF	TGCAGTGCTAGAGATTACCTGGGCAATCAGCCCCAGCATTTT
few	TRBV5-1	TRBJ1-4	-	CASSPGVPGQLNEKLFF	TGCGCCAGCAGCCCTGGGGTCCCCGGACAGTTAAATGAAAAACTGTTTTTT
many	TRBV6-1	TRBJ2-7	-	CASSEAHPRASYEQYF	TGTGCCAGCAGTGAAGCGCATCCGCGGGCCTCCTACGAGCAGTACTTC
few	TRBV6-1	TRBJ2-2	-	CASRRTPGQSTGELFF	TGTGCCAGCAGACGTACTCCGGGACAATCAACCGGGGAGCTGTTTTTT
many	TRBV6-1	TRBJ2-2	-	CASKVVGRTGELFF	TGTGCCAGCAAGGTTGTAGGGAGGACCGGGGAGCTGTTTTTT
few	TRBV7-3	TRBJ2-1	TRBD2	CASSPSVSGGANEQFF	TGTGCCAGCAGCCCTAGTGTAAGCGGGGGGGCGAATGAGCAGTTCTTC
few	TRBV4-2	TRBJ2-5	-	CASSQEGLSQETQYF	TGTGCCAGCAGCCAAGAGGGGCTAAGCCAAGAGACCCAGTACTTC
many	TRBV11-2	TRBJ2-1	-	CASSLPSADEQFF	TGTGCCAGCAGCTTACCTAGCGCGGATGAGCAGTTCTTC
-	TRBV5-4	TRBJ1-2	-	CASSLVGTYGGGYTF	TGTGCCAGCAGCCTTGTTGGGACCTACGGCGGTGGCTACACCTTC
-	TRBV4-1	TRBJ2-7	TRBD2	CASSQDDGGSSYEQYF	TGCGCCAGCAGCCAAGATGACGGGGGGAGCTCCTACGAGCAGTACTTC
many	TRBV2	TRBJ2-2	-	CASKRDGELFF	TGTGCCAGCAAGAGAGACGGGGAGCTGTTTTTT
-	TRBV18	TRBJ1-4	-	CASSSRSGAGEKLFF	TGTGCCAGCTCGAGTCGTTCGGGGGCGGGTGAAAAACTGTTTTTT
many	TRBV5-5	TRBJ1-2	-	CASSLTGLPNYGYTF	TGTGCCAGCAGCTTGACGGGACTGCCGAACTATGGCTACACCTTC
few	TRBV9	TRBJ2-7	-	CASSVGVSSYEQYF	TGTGCCAGCAGCGTAGGAGTAAGCTCCTACGAGCAGTACTTC
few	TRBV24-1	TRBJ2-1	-	CATSDRAEYNEQFF	TGTGCCACCAGTGACAGGGCAGAATACAATGAGCAGTTCTTC
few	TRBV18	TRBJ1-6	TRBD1	CASSPQGAIHNSPLHF	TGTGCCAGCTCACCGCAGGGGGCTATCCATAATTCACCCCTCCACTTT
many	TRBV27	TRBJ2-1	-	CATAYEPGDEQFF	TGTGCCACCGCCTACGAGCCCGGGGATGAGCAGTTCTTC
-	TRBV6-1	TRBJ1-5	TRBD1	CASSVETGQGYQPQHF	TGTGCCAGCAGCGTAGAGACGGGACAGGGATATCAGCCCCAGCATTTT
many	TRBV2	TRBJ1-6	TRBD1	CASSEQGAVRYNSPLHF	TGTGCCAGCAGTGAACAGGGGGCAGTTCGCTATAATTCACCCCTCCACTTT
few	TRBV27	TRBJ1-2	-	CASSEMLPSNYGYTF	TGTGCCAGCAGTGAGATGCTTCCGTCTAACTATGGCTACACCTTC
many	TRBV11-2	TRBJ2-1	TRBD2	CASSLGRASGRWWYNEQFF	TGTGCCAGCAGCTTGGGCAGGGCTAGCGGCCGGTGGTGGTACAATGAGCAGTTCTTC
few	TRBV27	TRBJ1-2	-	CASSFFSGDGYTF	TGTGCCAGCAGTTTTTTCTCCGGGGATGGCTACACCTTC
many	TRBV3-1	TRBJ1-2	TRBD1	CASSQPTGGEYGYTF	TGTGCCAGCAGCCAACCGACAGGGGGAGAATATGGCTACACCTTC
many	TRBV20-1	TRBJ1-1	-	CSASPPTGRDTEAFF	TGCAGTGCTAGCCCACCTACAGGGAGGGACACTGAAGCTTTCTTT
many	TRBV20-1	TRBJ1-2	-	CSARDQTGDGYTF	TGCAGTGCTAGAGATCAGACAGGAGATGGCTACACCTTC
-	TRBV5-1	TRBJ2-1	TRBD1	CASTPGQGYNEQFF	TGCGCCAGCACGCCAGGACAGGGGTACAATGAGCAGTTCTTC
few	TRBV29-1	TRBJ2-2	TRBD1	CSVESGGNGELFF	TGCAGCGTTGAATCAGGGGGCAACGGGGAGCTGTTTTTT
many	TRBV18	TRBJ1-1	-	CASSRAENTEAFF	TGTGCCAGCTCACGGGCTGAGAACACTGAAGCTTTCTTT
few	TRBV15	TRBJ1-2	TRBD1	CATSRHGTGYGYTF	TGTGCCACCAGCAGGCACGGGACAGGATATGGCTACACCTTC
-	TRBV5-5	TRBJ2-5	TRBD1	CASSSDRGRSETQYF	TGTGCCAGCAGCTCGGACAGGGGGCGCAGTGAGACCCAGTACTTC
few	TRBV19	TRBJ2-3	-	CASSIRSDTQYF	TGTGCCAGTAGTATACGGTCAGATACGCAGTATTTT
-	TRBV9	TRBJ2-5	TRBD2	CASSVGWSGGGIETQYF	TGTGCCAGCAGCGTTGGTTGGAGCGGGGGGGGAATAGAGACCCAGTACTTC
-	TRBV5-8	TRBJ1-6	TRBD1	CASSRDRGSSPLHF	TGTGCCAGCAGTAGGGACAGGGGCTCTTCACCCCTCCACTTT
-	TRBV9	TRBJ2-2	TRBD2	CASSVATSGSAGELFF	TGTGCCAGCAGCGTAGCTACTAGCGGGAGCGCCGGGGAGCTGTTTTTT
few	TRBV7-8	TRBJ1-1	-	CASSSPWWESGNTEAFF	TGTGCCAGCAGCTCGCCGTGGTGGGAAAGTGGGAACACTGAAGCTTTCTTT
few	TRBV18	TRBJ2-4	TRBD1	CASSRTGGTLAKNIQYF	TGTGCCAGCTCACGGACAGGGGGCACCCTAGCCAAAAACATTCAGTACTTC
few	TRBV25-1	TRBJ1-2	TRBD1	CASSPGQGAVSLYGYTF	TGTGCCAGCAGTCCCGGACAGGGGGCAGTATCCCTCTATGGCTACACCTTC
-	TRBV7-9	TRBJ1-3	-	CASSLYRANSGNTIYF	TGTGCCAGCAGCTTATACCGGGCCAACTCTGGAAACACCATATATTTT
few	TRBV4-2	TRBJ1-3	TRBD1	CASSQDLRTGGRNTIYF	TGTGCCAGCAGCCAAGATCTTCGGACAGGGGGCAGAAACACCATATATTTT
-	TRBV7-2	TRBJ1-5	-	CASSLESRVQPQHF	TGTGCCAGCAGCTTAGAATCCAGGGTTCAGCCCCAGCATTTT
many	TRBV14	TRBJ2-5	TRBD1	CASSTRQGETQYF	TGTGCCAGCAGCACTAGACAGGGAGAGACCCAGTACTTC
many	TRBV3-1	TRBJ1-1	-	CASSQDLGANTEAFF	TGTGCCAGCAGCCAAGATTTGGGGGCGAACACTGAAGCTTTCTTT
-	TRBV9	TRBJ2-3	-	CASSVSGERDTQYF	TGTGCCAGCAGCGTCTCAGGGGAGAGAGATACGCAGTATTTT
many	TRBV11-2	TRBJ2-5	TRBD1	CASSSSADRGSWETQYF	TGTGCCAGCAGCTCCTCCGCTGACAGGGGGTCGTGGGAGACCCAGTACTTC
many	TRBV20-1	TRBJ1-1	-	CSARGGLKTEAFF	TGCAGTGCTAGGGGAGGCCTGAAGACTGAAGCTTTCTTT
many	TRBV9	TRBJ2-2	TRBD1	CASSLRDREMRELFF	TGTGCCAGCAGCTTACGGGACAGGGAAATGCGGGAGCTGTTTTTT
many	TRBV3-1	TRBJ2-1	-	CASSPSWVRNEQFF	TGTGCCAGCAGCCCGTCGTGGGTTCGGAATGAGCAGTTCTTC
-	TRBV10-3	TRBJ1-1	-	CAISVGATEASF	TGTGCCATCAGTGTTGGGGCCACTGAAGCTTCCTTT